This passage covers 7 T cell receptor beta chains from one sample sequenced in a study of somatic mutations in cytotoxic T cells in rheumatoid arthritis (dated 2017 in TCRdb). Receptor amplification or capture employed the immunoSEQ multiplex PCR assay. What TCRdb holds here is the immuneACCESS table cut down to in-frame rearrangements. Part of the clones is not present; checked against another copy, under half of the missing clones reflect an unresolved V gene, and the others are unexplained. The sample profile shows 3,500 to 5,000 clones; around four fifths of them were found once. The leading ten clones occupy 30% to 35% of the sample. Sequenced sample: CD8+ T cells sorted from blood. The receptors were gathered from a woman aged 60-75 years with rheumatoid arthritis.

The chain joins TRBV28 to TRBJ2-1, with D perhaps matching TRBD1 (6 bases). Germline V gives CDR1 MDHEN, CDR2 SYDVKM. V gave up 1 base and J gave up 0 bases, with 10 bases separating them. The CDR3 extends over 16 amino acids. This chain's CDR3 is CASSLSGTPSYNEQFF. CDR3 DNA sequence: TGTGCCAGCAGTTTATCCGGGACACCCTCCTACAATGAGCAGTTCTTC.

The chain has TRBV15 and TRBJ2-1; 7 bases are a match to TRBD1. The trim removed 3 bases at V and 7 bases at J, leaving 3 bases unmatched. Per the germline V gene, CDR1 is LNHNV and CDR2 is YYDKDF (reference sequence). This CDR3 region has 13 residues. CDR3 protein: CATSRVTGNEQFF. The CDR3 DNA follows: TGTGCCACCAGCAGGGTGACAGGGAATGAGCAGTTCTTC.

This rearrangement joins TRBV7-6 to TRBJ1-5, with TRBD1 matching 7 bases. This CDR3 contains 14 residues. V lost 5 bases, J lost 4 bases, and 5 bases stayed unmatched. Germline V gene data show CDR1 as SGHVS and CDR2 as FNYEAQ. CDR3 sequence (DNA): TGTGCCAGCAGCCCGGGGACAGAGAATCAGCCCCAGCATTTT. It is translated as CASSPGTENQPQHF.

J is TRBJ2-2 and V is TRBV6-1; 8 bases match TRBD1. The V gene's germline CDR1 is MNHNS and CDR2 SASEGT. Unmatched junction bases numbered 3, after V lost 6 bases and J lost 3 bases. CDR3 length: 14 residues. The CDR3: CASRQGADTGELFF. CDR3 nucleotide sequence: TGTGCCAGCAGGCAGGGGGCTGACACCGGGGAGCTGTTTTTT.

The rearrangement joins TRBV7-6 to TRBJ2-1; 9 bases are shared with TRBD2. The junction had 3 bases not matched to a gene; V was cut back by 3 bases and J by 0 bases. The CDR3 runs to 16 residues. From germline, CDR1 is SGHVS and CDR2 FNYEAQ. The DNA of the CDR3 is TGTGCCAGCAGCTTGGAACTAGCGGGCTCCTACAATGAGCAGTTCTTC. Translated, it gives CASSLELAGSYNEQFF.

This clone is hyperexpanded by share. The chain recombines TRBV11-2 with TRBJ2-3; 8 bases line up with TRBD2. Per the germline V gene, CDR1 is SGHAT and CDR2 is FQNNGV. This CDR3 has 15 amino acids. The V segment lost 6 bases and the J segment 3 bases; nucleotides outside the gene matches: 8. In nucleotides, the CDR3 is TGTGCCAGCAGGTCTAGTGCGGGGGGAACAGATACGCAGTATTTT. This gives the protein CASRSSAGGTDTQYF. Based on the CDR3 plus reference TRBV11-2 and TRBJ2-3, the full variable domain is EAGVAQSPRYKIIEKRQSVAFWCNPISGHATLYWYQQILGQGPKLLIQFQNNGVVDDSQLPKDRFSAERLKGVDSTLKIQPAKLEDSAVYLCASRSSAGGTDTQYFGPGTRLTVL.

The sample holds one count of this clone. CDR3 sequence reads: CASSTGGTGEQYF. The CDR3 coding sequence is TGTGCCAGCAGCACGGGGGGTACGGGGGAGCAGTACTTC. The rearrangement links TRBV6-4 to TRBJ2-7, with 7 bases fitting TRBD2. From germline, CDR1 is MRHNA and CDR2 SNTAGT. The ends lost 6 bases at V and 7 bases at J; junction bases unmatched: 9. CDR3 size: 13 residues.